Presented here are 2 T cell receptor beta chains from one specimen sequenced in a study of cytomegalovirus exposure and HLA in healthy donors. Use of 60 Vbeta and 13 Jbeta primers characterized the PCR. Assay: immunoSEQ multiplex PCR; the TCRdb copy retains only in-frame clones and omits some. The repertoire holds roughly 88,000 clones, with 76% as singletons. Sequencing was carried out using PBMCs. These receptor sequences come from a man aged 30 to 45 in good health and CMV-seropositive.

The V and J genes are TRBV5-1 and TRBJ1-2; TRBD1 might be the D (6 bases). The CDR3 extends over 13 amino acids. V lost 4 bases and J lost 5, with 12 bases in between. The germline V gene has CDR1 SGHRS and CDR2 YFSETQ. The CDR3 DNA follows: TGCGCCAGCAGCCTAGAAGGGGGATATGGCTACACCTTC. As protein: CASSLEGGYGYTF.

The chain combines TRBV30 with TRBJ2-1; D is unresolved. Germline lookup yields CDR1 GTSNPN and CDR2 SVGIG (reference sequence). V lost 2 bases and J lost 0, with 11 bases in between. There are 15 residues in the CDR3. CDR3 amino acids: CAWSKSTRSYNEQFF. In DNA form, the CDR3 reads TGTGCCTGGAGTAAATCTACCCGCTCCTACAATGAGCAGTTCTTC.